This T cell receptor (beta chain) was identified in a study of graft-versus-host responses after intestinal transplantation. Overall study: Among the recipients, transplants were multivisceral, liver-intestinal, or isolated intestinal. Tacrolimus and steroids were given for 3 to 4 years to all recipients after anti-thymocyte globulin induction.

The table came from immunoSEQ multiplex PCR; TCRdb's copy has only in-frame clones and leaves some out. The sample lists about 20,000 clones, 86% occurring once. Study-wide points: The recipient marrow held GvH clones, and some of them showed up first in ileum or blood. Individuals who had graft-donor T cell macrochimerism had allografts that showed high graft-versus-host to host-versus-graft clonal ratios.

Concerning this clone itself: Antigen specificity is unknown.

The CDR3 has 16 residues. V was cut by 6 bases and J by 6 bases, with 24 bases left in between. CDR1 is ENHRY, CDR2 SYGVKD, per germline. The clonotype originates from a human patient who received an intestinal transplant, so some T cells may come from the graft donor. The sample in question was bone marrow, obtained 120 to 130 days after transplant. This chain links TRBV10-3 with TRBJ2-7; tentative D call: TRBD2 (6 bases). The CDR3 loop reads CAISQQPGSLESEQYF. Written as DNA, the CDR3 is TGTGCCATCAGCCAACAACCCGGGAGTCTTGAATCCGAGCAGTACTTC.